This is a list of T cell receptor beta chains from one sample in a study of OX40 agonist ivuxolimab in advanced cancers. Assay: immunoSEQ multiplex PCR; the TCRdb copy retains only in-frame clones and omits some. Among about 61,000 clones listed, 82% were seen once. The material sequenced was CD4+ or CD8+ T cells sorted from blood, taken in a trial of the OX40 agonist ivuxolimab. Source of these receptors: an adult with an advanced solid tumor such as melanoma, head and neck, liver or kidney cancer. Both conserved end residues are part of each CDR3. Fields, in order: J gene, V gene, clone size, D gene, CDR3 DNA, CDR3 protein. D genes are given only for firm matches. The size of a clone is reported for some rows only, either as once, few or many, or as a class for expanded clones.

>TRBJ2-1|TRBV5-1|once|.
TGCGCCAGCAGGGAGGGAAAGGGCCCGCGGAATGAGCAGTTCTTC
CASREGKGPRNEQFF
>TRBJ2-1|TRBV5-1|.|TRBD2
TGCGCCAGCAGCCTAATAGCGGGAGGGCACGATGAGCAGTTCTTC
CASSLIAGGHDEQFF
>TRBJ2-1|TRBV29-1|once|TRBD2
TGCAGCGTTGAGCTAGCGGGGTACAATGAGCAGTTCTTC
CSVELAGYNEQFF
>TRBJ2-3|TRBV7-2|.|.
TGTGCCAGCAGCCGAGCCTCAGATACGCAGTATTTT
CASSRASDTQYF
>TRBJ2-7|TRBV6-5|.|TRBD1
TGTGCCAGCAGCACCGGACAGGCCCTAGTCTACGAGCAGTACTTC
CASSTGQALVYEQYF
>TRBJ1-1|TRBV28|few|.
TGTGCCAGCAGTCCCCAGTCGAACACTGAAGCTTTCTTT
CASSPQSNTEAFF
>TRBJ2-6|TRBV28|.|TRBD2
TGTGCCAGCACCGGGGGGGGTTCCGGGGCCAACGTCCTGACTTTC
CASTGGGSGANVLTF
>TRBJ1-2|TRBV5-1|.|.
TGCGCCAGCAGCTCCCCCGAGTCGGGCGGCGCCTACACCTTC
CASSSPESGGAYTF
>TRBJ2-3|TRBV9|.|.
TGTGCCAGCAGCGTATCTGGCAGGGGAGCCACAGATACGCAGTATTTT
CASSVSGRGATDTQYF
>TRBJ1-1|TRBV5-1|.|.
TGCGCCAGCAGCTTGGCCGTTGGGGGAACTGAAGCTTTCTTT
CASSLAVGGTEAFF
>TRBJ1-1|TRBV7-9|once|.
TGTGCCAGCAGGCCTAAAATTAGACTCGACCCAGGAGCTTTCTTT
CASRPKIRLDPGAFF
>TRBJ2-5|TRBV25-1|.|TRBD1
TGTGCCAGCTCGCGGGACAGGGACAATACAGAGACCCAGTACTTC
CASSRDRDNTETQYF
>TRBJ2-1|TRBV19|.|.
TGTGCCAGTAGCAGGACGGGGGCTCGCAATGAGCAGCTCTTC
CASSRTGARNEQLF
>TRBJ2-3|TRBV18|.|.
TGTGCCAGCTCACCGAATTCGGATTATCTAAGCACAGATACGCAGTATTTT
CASSPNSDYLSTDTQYF
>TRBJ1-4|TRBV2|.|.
TGTGCCAGCAGCCGCAATGCGGGTCGAGTATCTGAAAAACTGTTTTTT
CASSRNAGRVSEKLFF
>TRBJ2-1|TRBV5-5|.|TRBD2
TGTGCCAGCAGTTCAAGCGCGGGACTAGCGGTCAATGAGCAGTTCTTC
CASSSSAGLAVNEQFF
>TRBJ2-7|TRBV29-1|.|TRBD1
TGCAGCGTTCGACAGGGGTGGCTAGCAGAAGGGAACGAGCAGTACTTC
CSVRQGWLAEGNEQYF
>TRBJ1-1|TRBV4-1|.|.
TGCGCCAGCAGCCAGCCAACACGGACAGCTGAAGCTTTCTTT
CASSQPTRTAEAFF
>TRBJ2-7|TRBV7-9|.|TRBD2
TGTGCCAGCAGCACGACTAGCGGGAGCTACGAGCAGTACTTC
CASSTTSGSYEQYF
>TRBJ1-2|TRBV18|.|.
TGTGCCAGCCTCGAGGGGCGCGGAAACTATGGCTACACCTTC
CASLEGRGNYGYTF
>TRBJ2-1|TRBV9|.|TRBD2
TGTGCCAGCAGCGTAGGACTAGCGGAGTACAATGAGCAGTTCTTC
CASSVGLAEYNEQFF
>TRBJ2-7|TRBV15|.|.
TGTGCCACCAGCAGAGATGCAGGGGAGCAGTACTTC
CATSRDAGEQYF
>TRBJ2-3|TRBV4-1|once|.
TGCGCCAGCAGCCTAATAGCGGTAACAGATACGCAGTATTTT
CASSLIAVTDTQYF
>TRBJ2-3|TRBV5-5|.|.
TGTGCCAGCAGCTTGGATGGAGGGCCAGATACGCAGTATTTT
CASSLDGGPDTQYF
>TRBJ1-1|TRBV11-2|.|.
TGTGCCAGCAGCTTGTGGTTGGGCGCTGAAGCTTTCTTT
CASSLWLGAEAFF
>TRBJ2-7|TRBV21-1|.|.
TGTGCCAGCAGCAAAGGTAACAGAGTCGACTACGAGCAGTACTTC
CASSKGNRVDYEQYF
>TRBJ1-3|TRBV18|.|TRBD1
TGTGCCAGCTCAAAGGACAGGCAAAACACCATATATTTT
CASSKDRQNTIYF
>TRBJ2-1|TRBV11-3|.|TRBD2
TGTGCCAGCGGTACCGGGACTAGCGGTTACAATGAGCAGTTCTTC
CASGTGTSGYNEQFF
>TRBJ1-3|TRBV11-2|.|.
TGTGCCAGCAGCTTATTCAGGGGTCACTCTGGAAACACCATATATTTT
CASSLFRGHSGNTIYF
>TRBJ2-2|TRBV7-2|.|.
TGTGCCAGCAGCCTGGGCCGAGCGGTGGTCGGCGGGGAGCTGTTTTTT
CASSLGRAVVGGELFF
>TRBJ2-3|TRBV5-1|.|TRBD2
TGCGCCAGCAGCCCCCGGGAGGTCACAGATACGCAGTATTTT
CASSPREVTDTQYF
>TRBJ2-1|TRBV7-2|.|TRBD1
TGTGCCAGCAGCTTATCCGCGGGCGGGACAGGAACCTACAATGAGCAGTTCTTC
CASSLSAGGTGTYNEQFF
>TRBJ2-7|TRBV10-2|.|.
TGCGCCAGCAGTGAACAGCCGTCCTACGAGCAGTACTTC
CASSEQPSYEQYF
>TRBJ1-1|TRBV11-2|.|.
TGTGCCAGCAGCTCCCGGGGGGGACGGATCAACACTGAAGCTTTCTTT
CASSSRGGRINTEAFF
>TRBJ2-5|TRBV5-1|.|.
TGCGCCAGCAGCTTGGAGGGAAAAGAGACCCAGTACTTC
CASSLEGKETQYF
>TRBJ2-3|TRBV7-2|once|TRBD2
TGTGCCAGCAGCAAGGGACTAGCGGGAGGAGGGGGCGCAGATACGCAGTATTTT
CASSKGLAGGGGADTQYF
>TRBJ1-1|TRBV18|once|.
TGTGCCAGCAAACAGGGCCAGGGGATGAACACTGAAGCTTTCTTT
CASKQGQGMNTEAFF
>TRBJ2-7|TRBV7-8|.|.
TGTGCCAGCAGCTTATTTCCCCTAGGACAGAATTCTTACGAGCAGTACTTC
CASSLFPLGQNSYEQYF
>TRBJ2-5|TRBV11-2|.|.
TGTGCCAGCAGCTTACTAGGGGCAGAAGAGACCCAGTACTTC
CASSLLGAEETQYF
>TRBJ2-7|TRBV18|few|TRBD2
TGTGCCAGCTCAAGGGCTAGCGGGATCGAGCAGTACTTC
CASSRASGIEQYF
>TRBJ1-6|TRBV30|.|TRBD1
TGTGCCTGGAGTGTCTGGACAGGGAGGAATTCACCCCTCCACTTT
CAWSVWTGRNSPLHF
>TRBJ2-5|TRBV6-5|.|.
TGTGCCAGCAGTTACCTATCGACCCAGTACTTC
CASSYLSTQYF
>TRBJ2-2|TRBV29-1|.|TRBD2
TGCAGCGTCACCGGGACTAGCGAGACTCGCACCGGGGAGCTGTTTTTT
CSVTGTSETRTGELFF
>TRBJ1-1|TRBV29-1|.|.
TGCAGCGTTGACAGGGCCGGGAACACTGAAGCTTTCTTT
CSVDRAGNTEAFF
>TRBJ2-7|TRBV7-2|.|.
TGTGCCAGCAGCTTGGGCAGCGCTTCGAGCGAGCAGTACTTC
CASSLGSASSEQYF